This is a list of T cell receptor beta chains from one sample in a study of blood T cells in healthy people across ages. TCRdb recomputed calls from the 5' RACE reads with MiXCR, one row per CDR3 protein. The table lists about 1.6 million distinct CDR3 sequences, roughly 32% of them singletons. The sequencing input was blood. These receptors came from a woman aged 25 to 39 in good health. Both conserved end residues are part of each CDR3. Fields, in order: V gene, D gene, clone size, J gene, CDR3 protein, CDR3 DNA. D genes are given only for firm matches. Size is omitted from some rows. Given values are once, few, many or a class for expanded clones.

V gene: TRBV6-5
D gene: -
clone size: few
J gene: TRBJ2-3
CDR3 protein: CASSTGTATTDTQYF
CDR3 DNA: TGTGCCAGCAGTACCGGGACCGCGACGACAGATACGCAGTATTTT

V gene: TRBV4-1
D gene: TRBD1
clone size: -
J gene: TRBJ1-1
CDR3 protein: CASSHPTGLNTEAFF
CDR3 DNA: TGCGCCAGCAGCCATCCGACAGGGCTGAACACTGAAGCTTTCTTT

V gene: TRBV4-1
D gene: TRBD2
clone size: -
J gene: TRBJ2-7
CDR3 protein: CASSQEAAGGFHEQYF
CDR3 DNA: TGCGCCAGCAGCCAGGAGGCGGCGGGAGGATTCCACGAGCAGTACTTC

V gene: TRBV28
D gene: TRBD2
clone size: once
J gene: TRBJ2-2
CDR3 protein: CASSLGRASTGELFF
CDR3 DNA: TGTGCCAGCAGTTTGGGGAGGGCAAGCACCGGGGAGCTGTTTTTT

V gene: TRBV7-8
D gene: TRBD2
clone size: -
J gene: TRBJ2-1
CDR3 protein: CASSPASGGAFNNEQFF
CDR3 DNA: TGTGCCAGCAGCCCGGCTAGCGGGGGGGCCTTTAACAATGAGCAGTTCTTC

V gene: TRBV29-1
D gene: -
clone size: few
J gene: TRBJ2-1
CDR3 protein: CSDFGSSGNEQFF
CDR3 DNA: TGCAGCGATTTTGGCTCTTCAGGCAATGAGCAGTTCTTC

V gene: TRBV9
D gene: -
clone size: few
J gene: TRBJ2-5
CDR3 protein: CASSVATTGLQETQYF
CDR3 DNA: TGTGCCAGCAGCGTAGCTACGACAGGCCTCCAAGAGACCCAGTACTTC

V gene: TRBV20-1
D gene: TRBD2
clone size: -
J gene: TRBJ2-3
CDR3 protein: CSAAAGGLGDTQYF
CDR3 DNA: TGCAGTGCGGCGGCGGGGGGGCTCGGAGATACGCAGTATTTT

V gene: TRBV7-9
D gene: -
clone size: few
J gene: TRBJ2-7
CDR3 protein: CASGGYDEQYF
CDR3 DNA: TGTGCCAGCGGGGGGTACGACGAGCAGTACTTC

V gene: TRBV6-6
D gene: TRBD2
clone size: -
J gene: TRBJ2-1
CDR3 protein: CASSYSNPGGRNEQFF
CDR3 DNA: TGTGCCAGCAGTTACTCGAATCCGGGGGGTCGCAATGAGCAGTTCTTC

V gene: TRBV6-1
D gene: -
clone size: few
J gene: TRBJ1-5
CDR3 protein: CASSEARGGNQPQHF
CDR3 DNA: TGTGCCAGCAGTGAAGCGAGGGGAGGCAATCAGCCCCAGCATTTT

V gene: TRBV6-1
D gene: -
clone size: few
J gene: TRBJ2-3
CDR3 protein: CASNPWGTGTDTQYF
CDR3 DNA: TGTGCCAGCAACCCTTGGGGAACTGGCACAGATACGCAGTATTTT

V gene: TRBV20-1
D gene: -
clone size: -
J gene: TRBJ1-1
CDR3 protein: CSARGPEQVNTEAFF
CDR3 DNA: TGCAGTGCTAGAGGACCGGAGCAGGTGAACACTGAAGCTTTCTTT

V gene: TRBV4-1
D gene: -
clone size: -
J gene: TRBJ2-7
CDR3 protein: CASSQVTGTLYEQYF
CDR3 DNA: TGCGCCAGCAGCCAGGTAACCGGGACCCTCTACGAGCAGTACTTC

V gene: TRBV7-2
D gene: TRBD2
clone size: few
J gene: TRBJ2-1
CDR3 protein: CASSLALGASGGLYSYIEQFF
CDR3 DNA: TGTGCCAGCAGCTTGGCGCTTGGTGCTAGCGGGGGGCTATACTCCTACATTGAGCAGTTCTTC

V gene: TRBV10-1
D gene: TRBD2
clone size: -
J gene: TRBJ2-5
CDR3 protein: CASSEPGGRTQYF
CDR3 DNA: TGCGCCAGCAGTGAGCCGGGGGGAAGAACCCAGTACTTC